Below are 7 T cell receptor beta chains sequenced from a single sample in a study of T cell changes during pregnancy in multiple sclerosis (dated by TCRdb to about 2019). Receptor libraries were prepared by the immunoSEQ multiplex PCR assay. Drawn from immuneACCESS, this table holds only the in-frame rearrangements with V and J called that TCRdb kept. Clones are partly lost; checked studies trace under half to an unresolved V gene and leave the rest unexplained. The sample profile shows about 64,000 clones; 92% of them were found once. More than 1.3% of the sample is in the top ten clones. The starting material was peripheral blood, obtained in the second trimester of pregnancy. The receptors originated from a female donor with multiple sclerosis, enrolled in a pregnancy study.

CDR3 protein: CASSIDRGRNTEAFF. The CDR3 nucleotides are TGTGCCAGCAGCATCGACAGGGGCCGGAACACTGAAGCTTTCTTT. This chain joins TRBV5-4 and TRBJ1-1, with TRBD1 matching over 8 bases. V trimming: 4 bases; J trimming: 1 base; junction bases outside the gene matches: 6. The CDR3 totals 15 residues. CDR1 is SGHNT, CDR2 YYREEE, per germline (reference sequence).

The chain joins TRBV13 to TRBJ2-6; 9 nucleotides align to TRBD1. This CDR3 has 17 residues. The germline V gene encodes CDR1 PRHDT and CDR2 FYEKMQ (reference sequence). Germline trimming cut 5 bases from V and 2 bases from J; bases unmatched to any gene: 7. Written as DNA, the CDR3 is TGTGCCAGCAGCAACCGGGACAGGGCAGCTGGGGCCAACGTCCTGACTTTC. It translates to CASSNRDRAAGANVLTF.

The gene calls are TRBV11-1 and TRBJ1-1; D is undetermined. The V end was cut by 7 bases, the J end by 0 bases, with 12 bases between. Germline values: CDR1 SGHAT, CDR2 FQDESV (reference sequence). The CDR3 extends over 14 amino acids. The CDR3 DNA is TGTGCCAGCAAACTTGACTCCATGAACACTGAAGCTTTCTTT. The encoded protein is CASKLDSMNTEAFF.

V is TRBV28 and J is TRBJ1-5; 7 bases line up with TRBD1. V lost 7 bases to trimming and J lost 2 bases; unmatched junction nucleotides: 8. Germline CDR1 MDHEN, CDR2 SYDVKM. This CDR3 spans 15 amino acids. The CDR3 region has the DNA TGTGCCAGCATTCGAGGGGGCGAGGGCAATCAGCCCCAGCATTTT. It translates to CASIRGGEGNQPQHF.

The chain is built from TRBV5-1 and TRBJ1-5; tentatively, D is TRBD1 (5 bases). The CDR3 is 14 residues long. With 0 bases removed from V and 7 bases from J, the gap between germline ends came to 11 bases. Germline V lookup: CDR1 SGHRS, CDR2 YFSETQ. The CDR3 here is CASSLVGKGQPQHF. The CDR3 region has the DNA TGCGCCAGCAGCTTGGTTGGAAAGGGGCAGCCCCAGCATTTT.

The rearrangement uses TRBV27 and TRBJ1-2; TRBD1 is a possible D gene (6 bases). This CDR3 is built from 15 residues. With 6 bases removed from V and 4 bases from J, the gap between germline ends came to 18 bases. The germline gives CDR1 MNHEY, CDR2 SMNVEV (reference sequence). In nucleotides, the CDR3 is TGTGCCAGCAGCCCTGGGGGGGGCAGGGGCTATGGCTACACCTTC. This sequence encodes CASSPGGGRGYGYTF.

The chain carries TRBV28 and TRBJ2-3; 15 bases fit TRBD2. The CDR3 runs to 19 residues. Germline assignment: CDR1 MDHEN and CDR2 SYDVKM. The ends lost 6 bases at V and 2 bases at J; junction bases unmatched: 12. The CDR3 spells CASSPGTSGRFRFTDTQYF. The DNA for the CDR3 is TGTGCCAGCAGCCCCGGGACTAGCGGGAGGTTCCGATTCACAGATACGCAGTATTTT.